Listed below are T cell receptor beta chains from one sample, sequenced in a study of cytomegalovirus exposure and HLA in healthy donors. Profiled with immunoSEQ multiplex PCR; TCRdb holds only in-frame clones, not every one. In the table there are 83,000 or so clones, more than 75% of which are singletons. The sequenced sample was PBMCs. These receptor sequences come from a woman in her thirties or forties in good health and CMV-seropositive. The CDR3 runs from the conserved cysteine through the conserved F or W. A D gene is named only where the DNA matches it firmly. Only part of the rows carry a size: once, few, many, or a class if the clone is expanded.

D: .; J: TRBJ1-5; size: once; V: TRBV12-5; CDR3: CASGLGRGEQPQHF; DNA: TGTGCTAGTGGTTTGGGAAGGGGTGAACAGCCCCAGCATTTT
D: .; J: TRBJ1-1; size: .; V: TRBV19; CDR3: CASTGLQMNTEAFF; DNA: TGTGCCAGTACTGGCTTGCAGATGAACACTGAAGCTTTCTTT
D: .; J: TRBJ2-1; size: .; V: TRBV29-1; CDR3: CSLVLAGRLDEQFF; DNA: TGCAGCCTTGTCCTGGCGGGACGACTCGATGAGCAGTTCTTC
D: .; J: TRBJ1-4; size: .; V: TRBV18; CDR3: CASSPRIATNEKLFF; DNA: TGTGCCAGCTCACCGAGGATTGCAACTAATGAAAAACTGTTTTTT
D: .; J: TRBJ2-7; size: .; V: TRBV11-1; CDR3: CASSPSGLASREQYF; DNA: TGTGCCAGCAGCCCGTCGGGACTTGCGTCTAGGGAGCAGTACTTC
D: .; J: TRBJ2-7; size: .; V: TRBV19; CDR3: CASSMGHEQYF; DNA: TGTGCCAGTAGTATGGGCCACGAGCAGTACTTC
D: .; J: TRBJ2-7; size: .; V: TRBV7-9; CDR3: CASSFGQGYEQYF; DNA: TGTGCCAGCAGCTTTGGGCAAGGATACGAGCAGTACTTC
D: TRBD2; J: TRBJ2-3; size: .; V: TRBV7-9; CDR3: CASSGSTSGSHYF; DNA: TGTGCCAGCAGCGGCTCGACTAGCGGGAGCCATTATTTT
D: .; J: TRBJ1-1; size: .; V: TRBV28; CDR3: CASSLWDRLDTEAFF; DNA: TGTGCCAGCAGTTTATGGGACAGATTAGACACTGAAGCTTTCTTT
D: .; J: TRBJ2-5; size: .; V: TRBV5-6; CDR3: CASSLAGAEGGETQYF; DNA: TGTGCCAGCAGCTTGGCCGGAGCGGAAGGAGGAGAGACCCAGTACTTC
D: TRBD1; J: TRBJ2-1; size: .; V: TRBV19; CDR3: CASNAMTGGSNEQFF; DNA: TGTGCCAGTAATGCGATGACAGGGGGGTCCAATGAGCAGTTCTTC
D: .; J: TRBJ1-4; size: .; V: TRBV19; CDR3: CASSREEFEKLFF; DNA: TGTGCCAGCTCCAGGGAGGAATTTGAAAAACTGTTTTTT
D: TRBD1; J: TRBJ1-1; size: once; V: TRBV25-1; CDR3: CASSESGRGVTEAFF; DNA: TGTGCCAGCAGTGAATCGGGCAGGGGGGTCACTGAAGCTTTCTTT
D: .; J: TRBJ1-5; size: .; V: TRBV6-1; CDR3: CASKEGFNQPQHF; DNA: TGTGCCAGCAAGGAGGGGTTCAATCAGCCCCAGCATTTT
D: TRBD2; J: TRBJ2-7; size: .; V: TRBV19; CDR3: CASSIDSGGAYEQYF; DNA: TGTGCCAGTAGTATCGATAGCGGGGGAGCCTACGAGCAGTACTTC
D: .; J: TRBJ1-2; size: once; V: TRBV5-1; CDR3: CASSQGQNYGYTF; DNA: TGCGCCAGCAGCCAAGGACAAAACTATGGCTACACCTTC
D: TRBD1; J: TRBJ1-1; size: .; V: TRBV5-6; CDR3: CASAGTGWDGTEAFF; DNA: TGTGCCAGTGCTGGGACAGGGTGGGACGGCACTGAAGCTTTCTTT
D: .; J: TRBJ1-5; size: .; V: TRBV19; CDR3: CASSISKARAARQPQHF; DNA: TGTGCCAGTAGTATTAGTAAGGCGAGGGCGGCCCGTCAGCCCCAGCATTTT
D: .; J: TRBJ2-5; size: few; V: TRBV2; CDR3: CASSVYREETQYF; DNA: TGTGCCAGCAGTGTGTACAGAGAAGAGACCCAGTACTTC
D: .; J: TRBJ1-5; size: once; V: TRBV2; CDR3: CASSEGPSNQPQHF; DNA: TGTGCCAGCAGTGAAGGGCCATCGAATCAGCCCCAGCATTTT
D: TRBD2; J: TRBJ2-5; size: once; V: TRBV4-1; CDR3: CASSQDLAGVTETQYF; DNA: TGCGCCAGCAGCCAAGACCTAGCGGGGGTGACAGAGACCCAGTACTTC
D: .; J: TRBJ1-2; size: .; V: TRBV6-8; CDR3: CAGGTNYGYTF; DNA: TGTGCGGGGGGAACTAACTATGGCTACACCTTC